The next 19 T cell receptor beta chains were all read from a single sample in a study of T-cell memory formation after mild COVID-19. TCRdb re-analysed the 5' RACE reads in MiXCR, keeping a single row per CDR3 protein. The sample lists 500,000 to 550,000 distinct CDR3 sequences, around 21% occurring once. The specimen was PBMCs or a T cell subset sorted from them (not recorded which). The source of these receptors is an adult woman who had mild COVID-19 (a few samples of this study predate the infection). Cell type and time point are not known.

This clonotype has only a few counts. The chain couples TRBV6-1 to TRBJ1-4; 7 nucleotides align to TRBD1. The germline CDR1 and CDR2 sequences are MNHNS and SASEGT. Trimming cost V 1 base and J 0 bases; bases outside gene matches: 2. This CDR3 spans 16 amino acids. CDR3 DNA: TGTGCCAGCAGTGAAGGACAGGGAGCAACTAATGAAAAACTGTTTTTT. The encoded protein is CASSEGQGATNEKLFF.

Many counts were recorded for this clonotype. The chain carries TRBV7-2 and TRBJ1-6; possible D gene TRBD1, 5 bases. CDR1 is SGHTA and CDR2 is FQGNSA in the germline V gene. The CDR3 has 17 amino acids. The germline V and J ends were trimmed by 4 bases and 0 bases, with 13 bases remaining between them. The CDR3 protein is CASSSVIDSSYNSPLHF. CDR3 coding DNA: TGTGCCAGCAGCTCGGTCATCGACAGCTCCTATAATTCACCCCTCCACTTT.

The chain recombines TRBV6-5 with TRBJ2-5; possibly TRBD2 for D (5 bases). V lost 8 bases, J lost 4 bases, and 5 bases lay in between. The germline V gene encodes CDR1 MNHEY and CDR2 SVGAGI. The CDR3 consists of 10 residues. CDR3 residues: CASGRETQYF. CDR3 coding DNA: TGTGCCAGCGGGAGAGAGACCCAGTACTTC.

The genes are TRBV7-8 and TRBJ2-1; 9 positions agree with TRBD2. The CDR3 is made up of 16 amino acids. V lost 1 base, J lost 4 bases, and 5 bases stayed unmatched. Germline CDR1 SGHVS, CDR2 FQNEAQ. CDR3 sequence (DNA): TGTGCCAGCAGCTTAGAGGCGGGGGGGCCATACAATGAGCAGTTCTTC. It encodes CASSLEAGGPYNEQFF.

This clonotype was recorded a few times. The CDR3 sequence is CASSPIGTSGRSYEQYF. The CDR3 bases are TGTGCCAGCAGCCCGATCGGGACTAGCGGGAGGTCATACGAGCAGTACTTC. The rearrangement links TRBV11-3 to TRBJ2-7, with 15 bases that match TRBD2. Trimming took 5 bases from V and 4 from J; bases not matched to a gene: 9. The CDR3 spans 17 residues. From germline, CDR1 is SGHNT and CDR2 YENEEA.

This clonotype was counted ten times or more. The chain links TRBV11-1 to TRBJ2-7, with TRBD2 matching over 10 bases. Per germline, CDR1 SGHAT and CDR2 FQDESV (reference sequence). Germline trimming cut 2 bases from V and 2 bases from J; bases unmatched to any gene: 6. The CDR3 consists of 16 residues. The CDR3 region is CASSLTSTSGAYEQYF. The CDR3 region has the DNA TGTGCCAGCAGCTTAACGTCTACTAGCGGGGCCTACGAGCAGTACTTC.

V is TRBV13 and J is TRBJ2-1; TRBD1 agrees at 12 bases. CDR1 and CDR2 (germline): PRHDT, FYEKMQ (reference sequence). This CDR3 has 15 residues. The V and J ends lost 5 bases and 9 bases, in that order; junction bases with no gene match: 8. The CDR3 DNA sequence: TGTGCCAGCAGCGCCTCCGGGACAGGGGGCTGTGAGCAGTTCTTC. Protein: CASSASGTGGCEQFF.

The chain couples TRBV7-9 to TRBJ2-7; D might be TRBD2 (5 bases). CDR3 length: 15 amino acids. Trimming cost V 5 bases and J 4 bases, with 18 bases left between them. Per germline, CDR1 SEHNR and CDR2 FQNEAQ (reference sequence). The CDR3 DNA reads as TGTGCCAGCAGCCTTGGACTCCCCGTCTTTTACGAGCAGTACTTC. This gives the protein CASSLGLPVFYEQYF.

This clonotype was detected only a few times. V gene TRBV12-3 or TRBV12-4 combines with J gene TRBJ1-2; D remains ambiguous. V lost 3 bases, J lost 4 bases, and 9 bases lay in between. The CDR3 length is 13 residues. The CDR3 here is CASSFRESYGYTF. In DNA, the CDR3 is TGTGCCAGCAGTTTTCGGGAGAGCTATGGCTACACCTTC.

V usage is TRBV24-1 and J usage is TRBJ2-3; 8 bases line up with TRBD1. The CDR3 extends over 14 amino acids. V shed 3 bases, J shed 4 bases, and the junction held 2 bases outside the gene matches. Per the germline V gene, CDR1 is KGHDR and CDR2 is SFDVKD. The chain's CDR3 is CATSDTTGADTQYF. The CDR3 nucleotides read TGTGCCACCAGTGATACGACAGGGGCAGATACGCAGTATTTT.

There are a few counts of this clonotype. This chain joins TRBV5-1 and TRBJ1-6; 7 bases match TRBD1. Germline assignment: CDR1 SGHRS and CDR2 YFSETQ. This CDR3 region has 15 residues. V trimming: 0 bases; J trimming: 9 bases; junction bases outside the gene matches: 6. The CDR3 bases are TGCGCCAGCAGCTTGGGACAGGGCCCGCGTTCACCCCTCCACTTT. Residues: CASSLGQGPRSPLHF.

In DNA form, the CDR3 reads TGTGCCACCAGTGGTGTGAGCGGGCGCACAGATACGCAGTATTTT. Its translation: CATSGVSGRTDTQYF. The chain links TRBV24-1 to TRBJ2-3; maybe TRBD2 (6 bases). Per germline, CDR1 KGHDR and CDR2 SFDVKD. The CDR3 covers 15 residues. The V end lost 5 bases, the J end lost 1 base, and 12 bases lay between the germline ends.

The chain is built from TRBV19 and TRBJ2-1; 9 positions agree with TRBD2. The V and J ends lost 6 bases and 5 bases, in that order; junction bases with no gene match: 17. The V gene's germline CDR1 is LNHDA and CDR2 SQIVND (reference sequence). There are 18 residues in the CDR3. The CDR3, as DNA: TGTGCCAGTAGGGACCCGTGGGCTAAAGCGGGGGGCGACAATGAGCAGTTCTTC. It is translated as CASRDPWAKAGGDNEQFF.

This clonotype turned up a few times. This chain links TRBV7-9 with TRBJ1-4, with unresolved D. V was pared by 5 bases and J by 7 bases, with 14 bases between. CDR1 is SEHNR, CDR2 FQNEAQ, per germline (reference sequence). The CDR3 is made up of 14 amino acids. The CDR3 nucleotides are TGTGCCAGCAGCCCCGGACTTATAGGTGAAAAACTGTTTTTT. This gives the protein CASSPGLIGEKLFF.

This clonotype was detected only a few times. This chain uses TRBV29-1 with TRBJ1-1; weak D call: TRBD1 (6 bases). The V end was cut by 2 bases, the J end by 8 bases, with 15 bases between. The CDR3 spans 13 residues. The germline gives CDR1 SQVTM, CDR2 ANQGSEA. The CDR3 region has the DNA TGCAGCGTTGAATCCGCGGGGGGGCAAGAAGCTTTCTTT. Amino acids: CSVESAGGQEAFF.

This clonotype was observed at least ten times. This rearrangement joins TRBV29-1 to TRBJ2-1; D is perhaps TRBD1 (7 bases). V was pared by 2 bases and J by 7 bases, with 21 bases between. From germline, CDR1 is SQVTM and CDR2 ANQGSEA. The CDR3 is made up of 16 amino acids. This chain's CDR3 is CSVERIGGGAGNEQFF. CDR3 DNA: TGCAGCGTTGAACGAATAGGGGGCGGCGCGGGGAATGAGCAGTTCTTC.

The chain has TRBV2 and TRBJ2-1; perhaps TRBD1 as D (5 bases). Trimming removed 5 bases from V and 8 bases from J, with 19 bases in between. Germline V gives CDR1 SNHLY, CDR2 FYNNEI. The CDR3 spans 15 residues. The CDR3 region is CASSNYRQQDDEQFF. CDR3 nucleotides: TGTGCCAGCAGTAACTACAGGCAGCAAGACGATGAGCAGTTCTTC.

The DNA of the CDR3 is TGCGCCAGCAGCCCAGAGATTGGGGACAGCCGCAATGAGCAGTTCTTC. This sequence encodes CASSPEIGDSRNEQFF. The rearrangement uses TRBV5-1 and TRBJ2-1, with 7 bases matching TRBD1. The CDR3 length is 16 residues. The J segment lost 6 bases and the V segment lost 4 bases, leaving 13 bases of the junction unmatched. Germline V gene sequence: CDR1 SGHRS, CDR2 YFSETQ.

The chain recombines TRBV29-1 with TRBJ2-2; 9 bases line up with TRBD1. Germline loops: CDR1 SQVTM, CDR2 ANQGSEA. The CDR3 contains 13 residues. J gave up 7 bases and V 7 bases, and 7 bases lay outside the gene matches. The CDR3 loop is CSGGTGNNGELFF. The CDR3 coding sequence is TGCAGCGGCGGGACAGGGAATAACGGGGAGCTGTTTTTT.